These 11 T cell receptor beta chains originate from one sample sequenced in a study of regulatory T cells in long-lasting Graves disease. TCR beta libraries were built with iRepertoire HTBI primers and Arm-PCR of CDR3 regions. TCRdb recomputed calls from the multiplex PCR reads with MiXCR, one row per CDR3 protein. The sample lists 300,000 to 350,000 distinct CDR3 sequences; around a fifth were seen once. Noted time point: persistent/refractory GD, antithyroid drugs over 5 years with positive TRAb. After RNA was extracted from PBMCs, the TCR library was made from it. This material consisted of peripheral blood mononuclear cells (PBMCs), taken when the disease was refractory, from a patient treated with antithyroid drugs. These receptors all come from a female donor with Graves disease.

There are many counts of this clonotype. The V and J genes are TRBV6-5 and TRBJ1-2; TRBD1 matches at 7 bases. Per the germline V gene, CDR1 is MNHEY and CDR2 is SVGAGI. The length of the CDR3 is 17 residues. The ends lost 0 bases at V and 3 bases at J; junction bases unmatched: 10. The CDR3 region has the DNA TGTGCCAGCAGTTACTCGAGGACAGGCCTCGGGGACTATGGCTACACCTTC. Translated: CASSYSRTGLGDYGYTF.

This clonotype was seen repeatedly, ten times or more. The chain carries TRBV7-9 and TRBJ1-1; D is uncertain. Trimming shortened V by 2 bases and J by 0 bases, and 7 bases separated the two germline ends. Per germline, CDR1 SEHNR and CDR2 FQNEAQ (reference sequence). This CDR3 is 14 amino acids long. The CDR3 region has the DNA TGTGCCAGCAGCTTAAACAGAATGAACACTGAAGCTTTCTTT. This encodes CASSLNRMNTEAFF.

About this clonotype: It may be a read error: a sequence one base away is much more abundant. V gene TRBV6-2 or TRBV6-3 combines with J gene TRBJ2-7; 7 bases agree with TRBD1. The CDR3 covers 14 residues. Germline V CDR1 and CDR2: MNHEY, SVGEGT. Trimming took 6 bases from V and 6 from J; bases not matched to a gene: 11. The CDR3, as DNA: TGTGCCAGCAGGGTGGACAGGAGAAGCGGCGAGCAGTACTTC. This codes for CASRVDRRSGEQYF.

This clonotype was picked up many times. This rearrangement joins TRBV9 to TRBJ2-5; 8 bases match TRBD1. The CDR3 is made up of 13 amino acids. V trimming: 5 bases; J trimming: 5 bases; junction bases outside the gene matches: 5. From germline, CDR1 is SGDLS and CDR2 YYNGEE. DNA of the CDR3: TGTGCCAGCAGTGACAGGGGCGGCGAGACCCAGTACTTC. As protein: CASSDRGGETQYF.

Details on this clonotype: A much larger clone differs from this one at a single base, so this may be a read error. This chain joins TRBV2 and TRBJ2-7; 10 positions match TRBD1. The CDR3 consists of 14 residues. CDR1 and CDR2 (germline): SNHLY, FYNNEI. V lost 7 bases to trimming and J lost 4 bases; unmatched junction nucleotides: 7. The CDR3 here is CASTSTGGHYEQYF. In DNA, the CDR3 is TGTGCCAGCACCTCGACAGGGGGCCATTACGAGCAGTACTTC. Combining the CDR3 with reference TRBV2 and TRBJ2-7 gives the whole variable domain EPEVTQTPSHQVTQMGQEVILRCVPISNHLYFYWYRQILGQKVEFLVSFYNNEISEKSEIFDDQFSVERPDGSNFTLKIRSTKLEDSAMYFCASTSTGGHYEQYFGPGTRLTVT.

This clonotype was detected only a few times. The V call is TRBV7-2, the J call TRBJ2-7; TRBD2 agrees at 7 bases. The CDR3 sequence is 14 residues long. The germline CDR1 and CDR2 sequences are SGHTA and FQGNSA. V was pared by 5 bases and J by 4 bases, with 8 bases of the junction left unmatched. The CDR3 DNA follows: TGTGCCAGCAGCGTAGGGGCGGGAGTGTACGAGCAGTACTTC. Residues: CASSVGAGVYEQYF.

The gene calls are TRBV4-1 and TRBJ1-1; a weak D match, TRBD1 (5 bases). V lost 1 base to trimming and J lost 6 bases, with 9 bases between them. From germline, CDR1 is MGHRA and CDR2 YSYEKL. The CDR3 extends over 13 amino acids. The chain's CDR3 is CASSQGQGAEAFF. The CDR3 coding sequence is TGCGCCAGCAGCCAAGGGCAGGGCGCTGAAGCTTTCTTT.

This clonotype has more than one count but fewer than ten. This sequence joins TRBV27 and TRBJ1-4, with D uncertain. V lost 1 base to trimming and J lost 8 bases, with 17 bases between them. Per germline, CDR1 MNHEY and CDR2 SMNVEV (reference sequence). This CDR3 contains 16 residues. The chain's CDR3 is CASSLLTLANPEKLFF. CDR3 in DNA: TGTGCCAGCAGTTTATTAACTCTAGCAAACCCAGAAAAACTGTTTTTT.

This clonotype appeared many times. The chain uses TRBV12-3 or TRBV12-4 and TRBJ2-6; no firm D call. V was clipped by 7 bases and J by 4 bases, with 11 bases between them. The CDR3 extends over 14 amino acids. The CDR3: CASTLSLGANVLTF. Here the CDR3 DNA reads TGTGCCAGCACTCTCTCGTTAGGGGCCAACGTCCTGACTTTC.

A remark on this clonotype: One end of the junction varies from germline; a read error may be responsible. The V call is TRBV5-4, the J call TRBJ1-4; D ambiguous. The CDR3 contains 12 residues. Germline values: CDR1 SGHNT, CDR2 YYREEE (reference sequence). This CDR3 reads CANSLDLGELFF. The DNA of the CDR3 is TGTGCCAACAGCTTGGATCTGGGAGAACTGTTTTTT.

This clonotype was seen once. The chain joins TRBV2 to TRBJ1-4, with 10 positions matching TRBD1. Germline V gene lookup returns CDR1 SNHLY and CDR2 FYNNEI. V lost 11 bases, J lost 3 bases, and 12 bases stayed unmatched. This CDR3 contains 16 residues. CDR3 sequence (DNA): TGTGCCCGCCGCGAGACAGGGGGCGCGCCTAATGAAAAACTGTTTTTT. This translates into CARRETGGAPNEKLFF.